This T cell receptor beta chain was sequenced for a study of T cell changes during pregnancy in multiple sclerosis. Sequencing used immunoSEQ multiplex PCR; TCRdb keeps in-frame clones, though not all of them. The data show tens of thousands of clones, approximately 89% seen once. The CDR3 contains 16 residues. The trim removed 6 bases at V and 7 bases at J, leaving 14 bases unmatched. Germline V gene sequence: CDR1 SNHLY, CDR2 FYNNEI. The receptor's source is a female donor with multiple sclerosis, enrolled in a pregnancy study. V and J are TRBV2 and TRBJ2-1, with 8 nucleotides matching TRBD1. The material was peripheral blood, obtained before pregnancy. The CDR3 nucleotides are TGTGCCAGCAGCAAAGAGGCAGGGGGCTCTGGTAATGAGCAGTTCTTC. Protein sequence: CASSKEAGGSGNEQFF.